Described below is a single T cell receptor (beta chain) sequence and its context. Germline loops: CDR1 LNHNV, CDR2 YYDKDF (reference sequence). The CDR3 is made up of 15 amino acids. V was shortened by 3 bases and J by 0 bases, with 10 bases between the two germline ends. The data are from a study of CD8 T cells in Susac syndrome. A quantity of about 0.45 to 1 ug RNA underwent reverse transcription using random hexamers. TCRdb re-called the immunoSEQ multiplex PCR reads through MiXCR, storing one row per CDR3 protein. Among some 200,000 distinct CDR3 sequences listed, about 90% were seen once. V usage is TRBV15 and J usage is TRBJ2-3; the D is unclear. Sequencing was done on a sample of CD8+ T cells from PBMCs. This sequence originates from a human donor with multiple sclerosis. The CDR3 coding sequence is TGTGCCACCAGCAGGGTTAGGGAAAGCACAGATACGCAGTATTTT. Translation: CATSRVRESTDTQYF.